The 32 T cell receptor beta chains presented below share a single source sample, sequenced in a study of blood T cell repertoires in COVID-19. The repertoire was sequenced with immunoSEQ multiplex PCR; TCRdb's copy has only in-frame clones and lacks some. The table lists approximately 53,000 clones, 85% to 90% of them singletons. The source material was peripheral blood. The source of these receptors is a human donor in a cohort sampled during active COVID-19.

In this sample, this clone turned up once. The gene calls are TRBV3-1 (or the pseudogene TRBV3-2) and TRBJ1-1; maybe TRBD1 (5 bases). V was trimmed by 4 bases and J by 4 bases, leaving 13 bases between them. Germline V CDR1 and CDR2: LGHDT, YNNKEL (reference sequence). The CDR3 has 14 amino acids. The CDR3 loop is CASSRARGGTEAFF. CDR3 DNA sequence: TGTGCCAGCAGCCGCGCTCGGGGGGGCACTGAAGCTTTCTTT.

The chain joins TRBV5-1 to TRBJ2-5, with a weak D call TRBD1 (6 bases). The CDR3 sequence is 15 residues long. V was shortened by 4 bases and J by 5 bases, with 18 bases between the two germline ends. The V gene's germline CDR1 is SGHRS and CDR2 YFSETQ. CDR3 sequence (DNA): TGCGCCAGCAGCACCCAACAGGGACGGAAGGAGACCCAGTACTTC. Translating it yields CASSTQQGRKETQYF.

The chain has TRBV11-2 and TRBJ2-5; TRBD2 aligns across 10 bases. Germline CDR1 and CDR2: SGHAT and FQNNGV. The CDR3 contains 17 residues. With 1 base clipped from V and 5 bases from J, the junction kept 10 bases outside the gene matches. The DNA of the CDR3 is TGTGCCAGCAGCTTAGGAGCGGTAGCGGGAGGTCGGGAGACCCAGTACTTC. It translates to CASSLGAVAGGRETQYF.

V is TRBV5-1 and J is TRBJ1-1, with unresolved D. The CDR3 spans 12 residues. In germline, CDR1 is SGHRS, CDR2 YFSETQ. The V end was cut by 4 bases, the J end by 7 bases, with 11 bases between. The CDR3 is CASSELGSEAFF. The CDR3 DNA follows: TGCGCCAGCAGCGAGCTTGGGAGTGAAGCTTTCTTT.

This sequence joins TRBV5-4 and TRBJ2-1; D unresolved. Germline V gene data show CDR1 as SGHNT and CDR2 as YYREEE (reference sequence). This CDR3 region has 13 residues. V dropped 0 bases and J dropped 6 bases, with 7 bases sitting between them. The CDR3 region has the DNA TGTGCCAGCAGCTTGGCCTCGGGCAATGAGCAGTTCTTC. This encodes CASSLASGNEQFF. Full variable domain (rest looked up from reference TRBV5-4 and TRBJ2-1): ETGVTQSPTHLIKTRGQQVTLRCSSQSGHNTVSWYQQALGQGPQFIFQYYREEENGRGNFPPRFSGLQFPNYSSELNVNALELDDSALYLCASSLASGNEQFFGPGTRLTVL.

The CDR3 loop reads CASSYRSGDTQYF. CDR3 bases: TGTGCCAGCTCCTACCGCTCAGGAGATACGCAGTATTTT. The chain uses TRBV18 and TRBJ2-3; no definite D call. The CDR3 spans 13 residues. CDR1 is KGHSH, CDR2 LQKENI, per germline. Trimming shortened V by 6 bases and J by 5 bases, and 12 bases separated the two germline ends.

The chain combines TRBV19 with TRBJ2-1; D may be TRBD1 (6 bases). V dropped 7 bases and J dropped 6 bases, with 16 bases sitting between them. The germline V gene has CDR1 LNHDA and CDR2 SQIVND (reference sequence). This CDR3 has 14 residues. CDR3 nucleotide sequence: TGTGCCAGTACCTCGGACAGCCGGGGCAATGAGCAGTTCTTC. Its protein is CASTSDSRGNEQFF.

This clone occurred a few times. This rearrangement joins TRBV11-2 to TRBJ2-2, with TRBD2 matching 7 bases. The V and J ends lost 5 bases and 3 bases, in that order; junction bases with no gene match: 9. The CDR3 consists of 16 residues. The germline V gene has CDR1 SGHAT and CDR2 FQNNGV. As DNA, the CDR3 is TGTGCCAGCAGCCCAGAGGCTAGCGGTGACACCGGGGAGCTGTTTTTT. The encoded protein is CASSPEASGDTGELFF.

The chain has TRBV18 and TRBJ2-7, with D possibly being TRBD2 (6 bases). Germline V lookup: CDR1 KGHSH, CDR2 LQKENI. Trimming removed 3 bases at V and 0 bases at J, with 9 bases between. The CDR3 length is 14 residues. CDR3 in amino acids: CASSPGLHSYEQYF. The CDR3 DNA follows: TGTGCCAGCTCACCGGGACTCCACTCCTACGAGCAGTACTTC.

The CDR3 region is CASSRDSPGADTQYF. The CDR3 nucleotides read TGTGCCAGCAGCAGGGACAGCCCAGGGGCAGATACGCAGTATTTT. V usage is TRBV25-1 and J usage is TRBJ2-3; 7 bases are a match to TRBD1. Trimming at V came to 6 bases and at J to 4 bases, leaving 10 bases not matched to a gene. The CDR3 extends over 15 amino acids. The V gene's germline CDR1 is MGHDK and CDR2 SYGVNS.

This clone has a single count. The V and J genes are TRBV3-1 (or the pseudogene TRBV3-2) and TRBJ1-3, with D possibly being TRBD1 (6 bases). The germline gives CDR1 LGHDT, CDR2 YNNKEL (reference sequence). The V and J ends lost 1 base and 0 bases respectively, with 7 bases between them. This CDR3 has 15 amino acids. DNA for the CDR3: TGTGCCAGCAGCCAAGGGACAGTCTCTGGAAACACCATATATTTT. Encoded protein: CASSQGTVSGNTIYF.

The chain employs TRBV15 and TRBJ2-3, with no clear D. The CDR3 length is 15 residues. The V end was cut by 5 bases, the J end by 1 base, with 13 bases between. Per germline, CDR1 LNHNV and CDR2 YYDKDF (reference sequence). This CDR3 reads CATSVRGLGTDTQYF. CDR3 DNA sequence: TGTGCCACCAGCGTAAGAGGTCTGGGCACAGATACGCAGTATTTT. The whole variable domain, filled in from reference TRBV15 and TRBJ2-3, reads DAMVIQNPRYQVTQFGKPVTLSCSQTLNHNVMYWYQQKSSQAPKLLFHYYDKDFNNEADTPDNFQSRRPNTSFCFLDIRSPGLGDTAMYLCATSVRGLGTDTQYFGPGTRLTVL.

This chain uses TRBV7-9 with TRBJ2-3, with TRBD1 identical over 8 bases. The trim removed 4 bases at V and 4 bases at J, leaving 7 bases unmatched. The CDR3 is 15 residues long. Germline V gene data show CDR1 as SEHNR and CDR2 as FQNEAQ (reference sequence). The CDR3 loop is CASSSGQGLSDTQYF. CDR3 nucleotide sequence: TGTGCCAGCAGCTCAGGACAGGGTTTGTCAGATACGCAGTATTTT.

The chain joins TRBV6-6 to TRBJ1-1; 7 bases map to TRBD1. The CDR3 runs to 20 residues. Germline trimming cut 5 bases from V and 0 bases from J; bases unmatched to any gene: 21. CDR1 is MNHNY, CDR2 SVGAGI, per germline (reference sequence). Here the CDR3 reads CASSGSTGPGGGFMNTEAFF. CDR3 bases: TGTGCCAGCAGTGGATCGACAGGGCCAGGAGGAGGATTCATGAACACTGAAGCTTTCTTT.

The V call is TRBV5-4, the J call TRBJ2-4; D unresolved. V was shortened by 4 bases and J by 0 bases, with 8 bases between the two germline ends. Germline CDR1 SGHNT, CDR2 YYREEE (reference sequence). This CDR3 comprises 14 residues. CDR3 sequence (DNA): TGTGCCAGCAGCCCCCAACAAGCCAAAAACATTCAGTACTTC. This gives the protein CASSPQQAKNIQYF.

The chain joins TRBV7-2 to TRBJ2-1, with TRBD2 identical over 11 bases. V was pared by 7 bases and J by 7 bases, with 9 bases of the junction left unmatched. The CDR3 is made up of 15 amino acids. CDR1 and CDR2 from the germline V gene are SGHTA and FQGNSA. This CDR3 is CASNTLAGVANEQFF. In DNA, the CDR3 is TGTGCCAGCAACACACTAGCGGGAGTCGCGAATGAGCAGTTCTTC.

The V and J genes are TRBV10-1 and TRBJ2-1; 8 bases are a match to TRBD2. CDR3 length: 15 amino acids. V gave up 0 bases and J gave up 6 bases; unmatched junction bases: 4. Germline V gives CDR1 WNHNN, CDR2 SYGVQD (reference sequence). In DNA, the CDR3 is TGCGCCAGCAGTGAGTCCGGGACTAGGTTCAATGAGCAGTTCTTC. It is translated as CASSESGTRFNEQFF.

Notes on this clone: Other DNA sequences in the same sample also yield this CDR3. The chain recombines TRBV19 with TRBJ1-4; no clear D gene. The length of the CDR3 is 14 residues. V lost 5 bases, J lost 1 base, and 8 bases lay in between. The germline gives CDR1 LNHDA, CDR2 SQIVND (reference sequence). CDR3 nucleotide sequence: TGTGCCAGTAGTGGAGCCGGAACTAATGAAAAACTGTTTTTT. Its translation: CASSGAGTNEKLFF.

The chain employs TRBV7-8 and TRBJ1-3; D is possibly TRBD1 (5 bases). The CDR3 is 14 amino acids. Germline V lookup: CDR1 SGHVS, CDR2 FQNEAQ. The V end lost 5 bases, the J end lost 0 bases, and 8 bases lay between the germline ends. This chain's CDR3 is CASSRDFSGNTIYF. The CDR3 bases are TGTGCCAGCAGCCGGGACTTCTCTGGAAACACCATATATTTT. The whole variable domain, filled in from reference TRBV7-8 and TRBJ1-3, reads GAGVSQSPRYKVAKRGQDVALRCDPISGHVSLFWYQQALGQGPEFLTYFQNEAQLDKSGLPSDRFFAERPEGSVSTLKIQRTQQEDSAVYLCASSRDFSGNTIYFGEGSWLTVV.

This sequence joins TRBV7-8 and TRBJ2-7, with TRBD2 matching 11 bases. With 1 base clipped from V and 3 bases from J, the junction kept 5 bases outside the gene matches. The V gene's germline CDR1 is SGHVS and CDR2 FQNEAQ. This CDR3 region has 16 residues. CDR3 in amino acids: CASSLGTSGGHYEQYF. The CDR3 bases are TGTGCCAGCAGCTTAGGAACTAGCGGGGGCCACTACGAGCAGTACTTC. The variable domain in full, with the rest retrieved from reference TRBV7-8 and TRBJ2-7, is GAGVSQSPRYKVAKRGQDVALRCDPISGHVSLFWYQQALGQGPEFLTYFQNEAQLDKSGLPSDRFFAERPEGSVSTLKIQRTQQEDSAVYLCASSLGTSGGHYEQYFGPGTRLTVT.

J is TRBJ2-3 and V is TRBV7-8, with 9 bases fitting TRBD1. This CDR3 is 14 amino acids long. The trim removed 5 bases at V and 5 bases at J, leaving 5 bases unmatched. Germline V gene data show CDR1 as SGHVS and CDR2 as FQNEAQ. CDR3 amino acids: CASSLDRGRDTQYF. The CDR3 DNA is TGTGCCAGCAGCCTGGACAGGGGACGAGATACGCAGTATTTT.

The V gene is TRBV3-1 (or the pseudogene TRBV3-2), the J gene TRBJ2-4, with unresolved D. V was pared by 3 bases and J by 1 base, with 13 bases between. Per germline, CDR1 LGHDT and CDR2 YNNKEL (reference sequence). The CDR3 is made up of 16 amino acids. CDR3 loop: CASSHPALMAKNIQYF. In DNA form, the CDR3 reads TGTGCCAGCAGCCACCCCGCGCTGATGGCCAAAAACATTCAGTACTTC.

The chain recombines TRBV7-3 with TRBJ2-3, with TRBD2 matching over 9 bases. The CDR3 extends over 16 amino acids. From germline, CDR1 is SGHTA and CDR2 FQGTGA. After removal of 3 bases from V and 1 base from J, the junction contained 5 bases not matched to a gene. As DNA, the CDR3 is TGTGCCAGCAGCTTTAGCGGGAGCGGAGGCACAGATACGCAGTATTTT. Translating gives CASSFSGSGGTDTQYF.

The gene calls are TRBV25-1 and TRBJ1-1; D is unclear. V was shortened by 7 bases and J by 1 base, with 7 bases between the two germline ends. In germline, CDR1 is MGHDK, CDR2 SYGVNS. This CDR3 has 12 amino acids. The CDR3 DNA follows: TGTGCCAGCAAAGGCGGGAACACTGAAGCTTTCTTT. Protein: CASKGGNTEAFF.

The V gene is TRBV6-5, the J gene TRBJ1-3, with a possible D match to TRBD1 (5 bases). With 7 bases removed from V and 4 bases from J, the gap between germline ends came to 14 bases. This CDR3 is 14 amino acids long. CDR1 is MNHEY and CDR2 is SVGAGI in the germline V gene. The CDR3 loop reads CASIRGSRGNTIYF. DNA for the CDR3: TGTGCCAGCATAAGGGGCTCTCGGGGAAACACCATATATTTT.

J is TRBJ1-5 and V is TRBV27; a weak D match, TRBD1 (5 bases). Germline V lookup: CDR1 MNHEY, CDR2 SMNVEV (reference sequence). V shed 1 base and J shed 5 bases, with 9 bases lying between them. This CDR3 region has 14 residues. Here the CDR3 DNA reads TGTGCCAGCAGTTTATGGGGCCAGGATCAGCCCCAGCATTTT. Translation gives CASSLWGQDQPQHF.

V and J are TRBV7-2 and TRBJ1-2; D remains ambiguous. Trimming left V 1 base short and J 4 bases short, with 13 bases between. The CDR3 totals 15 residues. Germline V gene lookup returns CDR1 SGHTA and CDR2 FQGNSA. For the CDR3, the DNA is TGTGCCAGCAGCTTAGATCGGGATTCTCTCTATGGCTACACCTTC. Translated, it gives CASSLDRDSLYGYTF.

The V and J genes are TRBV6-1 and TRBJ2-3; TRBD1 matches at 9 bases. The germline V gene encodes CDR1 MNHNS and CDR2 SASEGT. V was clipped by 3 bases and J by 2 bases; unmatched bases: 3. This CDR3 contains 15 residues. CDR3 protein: CASSEDRGNTDTQYF. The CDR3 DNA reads TGTGCCAGCAGTGAGGACAGGGGAAACACAGATACGCAGTATTTT.

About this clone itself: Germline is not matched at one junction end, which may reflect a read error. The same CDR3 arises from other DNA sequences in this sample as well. CDR3 region: CASKGQQMNTEAFF. CDR3 coding DNA: TGTGCCAGTAAGGGACAGCAAATGAACACTGAAGCTTTTTTT. V usage is TRBV2 and J usage is TRBJ1-1; 7 positions match TRBD1. This CDR3 spans 14 amino acids. The germline V gene encodes CDR1 SNHLY and CDR2 FYNNEI.

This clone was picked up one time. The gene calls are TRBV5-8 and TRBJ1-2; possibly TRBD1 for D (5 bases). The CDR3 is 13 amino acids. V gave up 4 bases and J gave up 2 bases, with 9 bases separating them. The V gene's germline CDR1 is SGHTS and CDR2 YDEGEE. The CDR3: CASSLQENYGYTF. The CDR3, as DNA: TGTGCCAGCAGCCTACAGGAGAACTATGGCTACACCTTC.

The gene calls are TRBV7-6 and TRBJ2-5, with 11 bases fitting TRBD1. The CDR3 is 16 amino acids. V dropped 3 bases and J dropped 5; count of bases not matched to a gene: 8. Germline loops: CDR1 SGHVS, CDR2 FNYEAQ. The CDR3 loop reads CASSFNPGTGGETQYF. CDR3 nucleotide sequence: TGTGCCAGCAGCTTTAACCCCGGGACAGGGGGGGAGACCCAGTACTTC.

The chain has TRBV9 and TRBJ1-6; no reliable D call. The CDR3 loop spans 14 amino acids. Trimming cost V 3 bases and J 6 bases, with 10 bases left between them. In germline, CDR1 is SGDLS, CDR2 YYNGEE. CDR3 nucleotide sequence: TGTGCCAGCAGCGGGGCCACTCCTAATTCACCCCTCCACTTT. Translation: CASSGATPNSPLHF.